This is a list of T cell receptor beta chains from one sample in a study of immune heterogeneity within non-small cell lung tumors. TCRdb re-derived calls from the multiplex PCR reads in MiXCR, one entry per CDR3 protein. The sample yields approximately 2,200 distinct CDR3 sequences, 34% seen once. Source material: lung tumor tissue. The receptors originated from a man between 65 and 85 years old with non-small cell lung cancer. CDR3s include the opening cysteine and the closing phenylalanine or tryptophan. The D gene is left open where the match is weak. The size field is filled for only some rows; it gives once, few, many or a size class.

size: NA; V: TRBV29-1; D: NA; J: TRBJ2-5; DNA: TGCAGCGTTGAAGACCGCCAGTACCAAGAGACCCAGTACTTC; CDR3: CSVEDRQYQETQYF
size: NA; V: TRBV12-3/TRBV12-4; D: NA; J: TRBJ1-1; DNA: TGTGCCAGCAGTCGCGGGGACGGATTGAACACTGAAGCTTTCTTT; CDR3: CASSRGDGLNTEAFF
size: medium-sized; V: TRBV28; D: TRBD2; J: TRBJ2-7; DNA: TGTGCCAGCACCCGCGCGGGGGGGACCTACGAGCAGTACTTC; CDR3: CASTRAGGTYEQYF
size: few; V: TRBV3-1; D: NA; J: TRBJ2-1; DNA: TGTGCCAGCAGCCAAGACGCGGGTAATGAGCAGTTCTTC; CDR3: CASSQDAGNEQFF
size: NA; V: TRBV20-1; D: TRBD1; J: TRBJ1-2; DNA: TGCAGTGTCGTACCGGGACAGGGGGCGAGGGGCTACACCTTC; CDR3: CSVVPGQGARGYTF
size: large; V: TRBV28; D: TRBD1; J: TRBJ1-5; DNA: TGTGCCAGCAGTTCGTCGAAGACAGGGGGCTACGGCAATCAGCCCCAGCATTTT; CDR3: CASSSSKTGGYGNQPQHF
size: few; V: TRBV7-8; D: NA; J: TRBJ1-3; DNA: TGTGCCAGCAGCTCCCTACGGGTTGGAAACACCATATATTTT; CDR3: CASSSLRVGNTIYF
size: large; V: TRBV30; D: NA; J: TRBJ2-3; DNA: TGTGCCTGGAGTTTTCAGGGCGGGAGCACAGATACGCAGTATTTT; CDR3: CAWSFQGGSTDTQYF
size: NA; V: TRBV3-1; D: NA; J: TRBJ1-1; DNA: TGTGCCAGCAGCCTTTCGCAGAAGAACACTGAAGCTTTCTTT; CDR3: CASSLSQKNTEAFF
size: hyperexpanded; V: TRBV2; D: NA; J: TRBJ1-1; DNA: TGTGCCACCGTTACTCTCACGGGTGAAGCTTTCTTT; CDR3: CATVTLTGEAFF
size: large; V: TRBV12-5; D: NA; J: TRBJ1-2; DNA: TGTGCTAGTGACTTCGACAGCCAAAGTCAAGTACTCTTAACTAACTATGGCTACACCTTC; CDR3: CASDFDSQSQVLLTNYGYTF
size: NA; V: TRBV18; D: NA; J: TRBJ2-5; DNA: TGTGCCAGCTCACCATATGCCCTGGGACACCCCCAAGAGACCCAGTACTTC; CDR3: CASSPYALGHPQETQYF
size: NA; V: TRBV5-5; D: NA; J: TRBJ1-3; DNA: TGTGTCAGCAGCGGGGGGCGGCTGGGAAACACCATATATTTT; CDR3: CVSSGGRLGNTIYF
size: few; V: TRBV2; D: NA; J: TRBJ2-7; DNA: TGTGCCAGCAGCCTCAGGGGGGACGAGCAGTACTTC; CDR3: CASSLRGDEQYF
size: NA; V: TRBV3-1; D: NA; J: TRBJ2-1; DNA: TGTGCCAGCAGCCCGAGAGAGGTAGTCCCGGGGGTCGAGCAGTTCTTC; CDR3: CASSPREVVPGVEQFF
size: few; V: TRBV2; D: NA; J: TRBJ1-1; DNA: TGTGCCAGCAGTTTAGGACAGTTCGCCATGAACACTGAAGCTTTCTTT; CDR3: CASSLGQFAMNTEAFF
size: NA; V: TRBV19; D: NA; J: TRBJ1-1; DNA: TGTGCCAGTAGTATCCCAGGGAGGGGAACTGAAGCTTTCTTT; CDR3: CASSIPGRGTEAFF
size: NA; V: TRBV19; D: TRBD1; J: TRBJ1-5; DNA: TGTGCCAGTAGTAAACAGGGGTATAGCAATCAGCCCCAGCATTTT; CDR3: CASSKQGYSNQPQHF
size: NA; V: TRBV5-1; D: NA; J: TRBJ2-2; DNA: TGCGCCAGCAGCCGAAACCCTGGGACCGGGGAGCTGTTTTTT; CDR3: CASSRNPGTGELFF
size: NA; V: TRBV5-6; D: NA; J: TRBJ1-2; DNA: TGTGCCAGCAGCTTGAGGGCAGGGCGGTATGGCTACACCTTC; CDR3: CASSLRAGRYGYTF
size: NA; V: TRBV30; D: TRBD1; J: TRBJ1-6; DNA: TGTGCCTGGAGTCGGGGACAGGATAATTCACCCCTCCACTTT; CDR3: CAWSRGQDNSPLHF
size: NA; V: TRBV9; D: NA; J: TRBJ2-7; DNA: TGTGCCAGCAGCGTAGATCCCCTCCCTAGCGACGAGCAGTACTTC; CDR3: CASSVDPLPSDEQYF
size: medium-sized; V: TRBV19; D: NA; J: TRBJ1-5; DNA: TGTGCCAGTAGTGAGGACAGTGCCTATAGCAATCAGCCCCAGCATTTT; CDR3: CASSEDSAYSNQPQHF
size: large; V: TRBV6-5; D: NA; J: TRBJ1-1; DNA: TGTGCCAGCAGTTACTGGCCCCAGGGGAGAGGAATGAACACTGAAGCTTTCTTT; CDR3: CASSYWPQGRGMNTEAFF
size: NA; V: TRBV6-1; D: NA; J: TRBJ1-1; DNA: TGTGCCAGCAGTGCCGGTCCGTACTCCAGCGGAGCTTTCTTT; CDR3: CASSAGPYSSGAFF
size: medium-sized; V: TRBV6-2/TRBV6-3; D: TRBD1; J: TRBJ2-7; DNA: TGTGCCAGCAGTTACTCGACCCGGACAGGCTACGAGCAGTACTTC; CDR3: CASSYSTRTGYEQYF
size: NA; V: TRBV20-1; D: NA; J: TRBJ1-5; DNA: TGCAGTGCTAGGGCACCGAGCAATCAGCCCCAGCATTTT; CDR3: CSARAPSNQPQHF
size: few; V: TRBV5-1; D: TRBD2; J: TRBJ2-5; DNA: TGCGCCAGCAGGGACGAGCGGGGGCAAGAGACCCAGTACTTC; CDR3: CASRDERGQETQYF
size: NA; V: TRBV7-2; D: TRBD1; J: TRBJ1-3; DNA: TGTGCCAGCAGCTTCGGGACAGGGGAATTCTCTGGAAACACCATATATTTT; CDR3: CASSFGTGEFSGNTIYF
size: large; V: TRBV28; D: TRBD1; J: TRBJ1-2; DNA: TGTGCCACCCCTGGGACAGGGGGAAACTATGGCTACACCTTC; CDR3: CATPGTGGNYGYTF
size: large; V: TRBV7-3; D: TRBD1; J: TRBJ1-1; DNA: TGTGCCAGCAGTAGGGGACAGGGTACTGAAGCTTTCTTT; CDR3: CASSRGQGTEAFF
size: medium-sized; V: TRBV7-9; D: TRBD1; J: TRBJ1-1; DNA: TGTGCCAGCAGCTTAGCAGGGGGCCCCACTGAAGCTTTCTTT; CDR3: CASSLAGGPTEAFF
size: NA; V: TRBV5-1; D: TRBD2; J: TRBJ2-3; DNA: TGCGCCAGCAGCCCAAAAGCGGGGGCGGGAACAGATACGCAGTATTTT; CDR3: CASSPKAGAGTDTQYF
size: NA; V: TRBV27; D: NA; J: TRBJ1-1; DNA: TGTGCCAGCAGTTTAACGGGAGTTCCTGAAGCTTTCTTT; CDR3: CASSLTGVPEAFF
size: NA; V: TRBV9; D: TRBD2; J: TRBJ2-7; DNA: TGTGCCAGCAGCGCCCAGACTAGCGGGAGTTACGAGCAGTACTTC; CDR3: CASSAQTSGSYEQYF
size: few; V: TRBV20-1; D: NA; J: TRBJ1-5; DNA: TGCAGTGCTAGGGGAGGGGTCGGTCAGCCCCAGCATTTT; CDR3: CSARGGVGQPQHF
size: NA; V: TRBV7-9; D: TRBD2; J: TRBJ2-7; DNA: TGTGCCAGCAGCTTACTAGCGGAGTACGAGCAGTACTTC; CDR3: CASSLLAEYEQYF
size: NA; V: TRBV7-9; D: TRBD2; J: TRBJ2-3; DNA: TGTGCCAGCAGCTTACCGGGACTAGCTCCAGATACGCAGTATTTT; CDR3: CASSLPGLAPDTQYF
size: NA; V: TRBV2; D: NA; J: TRBJ1-2; DNA: TGTGCCAGCAGTGTGGAGGGGCAGTCCTATGGCTACACCTTC; CDR3: CASSVEGQSYGYTF
size: medium-sized; V: TRBV11-2; D: NA; J: TRBJ1-6; DNA: TGTGCCAGCAGCTTATATCTAGATTCTAATTCACCCCTCCACTTT; CDR3: CASSLYLDSNSPLHF
size: few; V: TRBV4-2; D: NA; J: TRBJ1-3; DNA: TGTGCCAGCAGCCAAGACCGGCGTTCTGGAAACACCATATATTTT; CDR3: CASSQDRRSGNTIYF
size: few; V: TRBV19; D: TRBD1; J: TRBJ1-2; DNA: TGTGCCAGTAGCGATCCAGGGGGTTCTAACTATGGCTACACCTTC; CDR3: CASSDPGGSNYGYTF
size: medium-sized; V: TRBV30; D: TRBD1; J: TRBJ1-6; DNA: TGTGCCTGGAGGCGGGACAGGGGTAATTCACCCCTCCACTTT; CDR3: CAWRRDRGNSPLHF
size: NA; V: TRBV2; D: NA; J: TRBJ1-3; DNA: TGTGCCAGCAGGGGACACTCTGGAAACACCATATATTTT; CDR3: CASRGHSGNTIYF
size: medium-sized; V: TRBV9; D: TRBD1; J: TRBJ1-1; DNA: TGTGCCAGCAGCACGCAACAGGGGCCGAACACTGAAGCTTTCTTT; CDR3: CASSTQQGPNTEAFF
size: NA; V: TRBV7-8; D: TRBD1; J: TRBJ1-1; DNA: TGTGCCAGCAGCCTTGACAGGGGTCGGACTGAAGCTTTCTTT; CDR3: CASSLDRGRTEAFF
size: few; V: TRBV6-2/TRBV6-3; D: TRBD2; J: TRBJ2-7; DNA: TGTGCCAGCAGTTACAGCGGGAGAAACGAGCAGTACTTC; CDR3: CASSYSGRNEQYF
size: NA; V: TRBV19; D: TRBD1; J: TRBJ1-5; DNA: TGTGCCAGTAGTATGGCGGGACAGGGAAGCGCTCAGCCCCAGCATTTT; CDR3: CASSMAGQGSAQPQHF
size: NA; V: TRBV3-1; D: NA; J: TRBJ1-1; DNA: TGTGCCAGCAGCCAAGATTACAGGGACCTACAGAACACTGAAGCTTTCTTT; CDR3: CASSQDYRDLQNTEAFF
size: NA; V: TRBV6-1; D: TRBD2; J: TRBJ2-3; DNA: TGTGCCAGCAGCCTTAAACCGGGACTAGCGGATTTCACAGATACGCAGTATTTT; CDR3: CASSLKPGLADFTDTQYF
size: few; V: TRBV20-1; D: NA; J: TRBJ1-1; DNA: TGCAGTGCAGGGGGAGGGTTAGCTTTCTTT; CDR3: CSAGGGLAFF
size: few; V: TRBV20-1; D: TRBD1; J: TRBJ1-3; DNA: TGCAGTGCTAAACAGGGGACAGGGAGAAACACCATATATTTT; CDR3: CSAKQGTGRNTIYF
size: NA; V: TRBV7-2; D: NA; J: TRBJ2-1; DNA: TGTGCCAGCAGCTTACCGGCAGGGATAAAGCAGTTCTTC; CDR3: CASSLPAGIKQFF
size: large; V: TRBV7-9; D: NA; J: TRBJ1-1; DNA: TGTGCCAGCCGGCCCTCGTGGGGGTCCATGAACACTGAAGCTTTCTTT; CDR3: CASRPSWGSMNTEAFF
size: NA; V: TRBV7-2; D: NA; J: TRBJ2-2; DNA: TGTGCCAGCAGCCCCACCCTAGTAGCCGGGGAGCTGTTTTTT; CDR3: CASSPTLVAGELFF